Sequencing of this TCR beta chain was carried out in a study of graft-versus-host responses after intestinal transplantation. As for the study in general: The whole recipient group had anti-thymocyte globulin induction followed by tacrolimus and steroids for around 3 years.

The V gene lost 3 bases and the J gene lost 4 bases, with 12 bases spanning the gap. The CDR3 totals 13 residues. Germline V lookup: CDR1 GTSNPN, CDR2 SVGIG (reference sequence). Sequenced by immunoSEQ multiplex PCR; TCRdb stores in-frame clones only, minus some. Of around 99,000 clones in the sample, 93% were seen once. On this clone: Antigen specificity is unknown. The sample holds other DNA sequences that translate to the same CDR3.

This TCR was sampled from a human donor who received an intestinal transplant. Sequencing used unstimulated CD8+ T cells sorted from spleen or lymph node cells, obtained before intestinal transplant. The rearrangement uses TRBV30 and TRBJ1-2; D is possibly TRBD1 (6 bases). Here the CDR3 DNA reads TGTGCCTGGAGCGTGGGAGGGGGCTATGGCTACACCTTC. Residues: CAWSVGGGYGYTF.